The next 26 T cell receptor beta chains were all read from a single sample in a study of CD8 T cells in ankylosing spondylitis. TCRdb re-analysed the 5' RACE reads in MiXCR, keeping a single row per CDR3 protein. The sample includes around 210,000 distinct CDR3 sequences, 8.2% of them seen just once. Sequencing was carried out using blood, either unsorted or a sorted T cell fraction (not recorded which). These receptors were obtained from a female donor with ankylosing spondylitis or in good health (not recorded which).

This clonotype came up many times. This chain connects TRBV13 to TRBJ2-7; 12 bases are a match to TRBD2. This CDR3 is 18 amino acids long. Germline CDR1 is PRHDT and CDR2 is FYEKMQ (reference sequence). The ends lost 5 bases at V and 5 bases at J; junction bases unmatched: 16. CDR3 in DNA: TGTGCCAGCAGCAAGGGAGTCAGACTAGCGGGAGTAAAGGACGAGCAGTACTTC. It yields the protein CASSKGVRLAGVKDEQYF.

About this clonotype itself: A much larger clone differs from this one at a single base, so this may be a read error. The V call is TRBV7-3, the J call TRBJ2-1; the D call may be TRBD1 or TRBD2 (5 bases each). There are 14 residues in the CDR3. The germline V gene has CDR1 SGHTA and CDR2 FQGTGA. V was clipped by 5 bases and J by 8 bases, with 16 bases between them. The CDR3, as DNA: TGTGCCAGCAGCCCAACGGGACGGTACCATGAGCAGTTCTTC. It specifies CASSPTGRYHEQFF. Full variable domain (outside the CDR3, taken from reference TRBV7-3 and TRBJ2-1): GAGVSQTPSNKVTEKGKYVELRCDPISGHTALYWYRQSLGQGPEFLIYFQGTGAADDSGLPNDRFFAVRPEGSVSTLKIQRTERGDSAVYLCASSPTGRYHEQFFGPGTRLTVL.

This clonotype has ten or more counts. The chain recombines TRBV7-2 with TRBJ2-2; TRBD2 aligns across 10 bases. CDR1 SGHTA and CDR2 FQGNSA come from the germline V gene. The CDR3 is made up of 18 amino acids. V trimming: 0 bases; J trimming: 6 bases; junction bases outside the gene matches: 10. Written as DNA, the CDR3 is TGTGCCAGCAGCTTAGCCCGACGGGGGAGCGGGAGGGCCGGGGAGCTGTTTTTT. Its protein product is CASSLARRGSGRAGELFF.

This clonotype has at least ten counts. The J gene is TRBJ2-3, the V gene TRBV12-3 or TRBV12-4; 13 bases agree with TRBD2. The CDR3 is made up of 18 amino acids. The trim removed 6 bases at V and 0 bases at J, leaving 9 bases unmatched. CDR3 DNA sequence: TGTGCCAGCAGCTCCGGGACTAGCGGGACCTTTAGCACAGATACGCAGTATTTT. Translation: CASSSGTSGTFSTDTQYF.

The sample holds many counts of this clonotype. DNA for the CDR3: TGTGCCAGCACCGAAGGGTCCCGCTACAATGAGCAGTTCTTC. It is translated as CASTEGSRYNEQFF. The chain is built from TRBV6-2 or TRBV6-3 and TRBJ2-1; D is ambiguous. Germline V gene lookup returns CDR1 MNHEY and CDR2 SVGEGT. V was pared by 7 bases and J by 3 bases, with 13 bases between. The CDR3 sequence is 14 residues long.

This clonotype came up a few times. This chain uses TRBV20-1 with TRBJ2-3; D perhaps matches TRBD1 (6 bases). With 0 bases removed from V and 4 bases from J, the gap between germline ends came to 11 bases. The germline gives CDR1 DFQATT, CDR2 SNEGSKA (reference sequence). This CDR3 is 14 amino acids long. CDR3 nucleotides: TGCAGTGCTAGAGACAGGGGATTCTCAGATACGCAGTATTTT. Its protein is CSARDRGFSDTQYF.

The chain employs TRBV28 and TRBJ2-7; the match to TRBD1 covers 7 bases. The CDR3 length is 13 residues. Germline V CDR1 and CDR2: MDHEN, SYDVKM. V lost 8 bases to trimming and J lost 2 bases; unmatched junction nucleotides: 6. CDR3: CASLDRVTYEQYF. The CDR3 DNA reads as TGTGCCAGCCTCGACAGGGTCACCTACGAGCAGTACTTC.

This clonotype was picked up many times. The chain combines TRBV18 with TRBJ1-5; possible D gene TRBD1, 5 bases. Trimming took 4 bases from V and 0 from J, leaving 10 bases between them. This CDR3 spans 15 amino acids. Germline lookup yields CDR1 KGHSH and CDR2 LQKENI. In DNA form, the CDR3 reads TGTGCCAGCTCACTTGGGGCCCATAGCAATCAGCCCCAGCATTTT. Amino acids: CASSLGAHSNQPQHF.

A word on this clonotype: A much more abundant neighbour one base away suggests this may be a read error. V and J are TRBV6-5 and TRBJ1-2; 8 bases fit TRBD1. The V gene's germline CDR1 is MNHEY and CDR2 SVGAGI. After removal of 2 bases from V and 6 bases from J, the junction contained 14 bases not matched to a gene. The CDR3 is 17 amino acids. The DNA of the CDR3 is TGTGCCAGCAGTTACGACGCAACACCGGGACAGGTCCATGGCTACACCTTC. This gives the protein CASSYDATPGQVHGYTF.

The sample holds many counts of this clonotype. This chain's CDR3 is CASSPTRAQETQYF. The CDR3 nucleotides read TGTGCCAGCAGCCCGACCCGGGCCCAAGAGACCCAGTACTTC. This sequence joins TRBV7-2 and TRBJ2-5; D ambiguous. Germline V lookup: CDR1 SGHTA, CDR2 FQGNSA. The CDR3 extends over 14 amino acids. Trimming removed 5 bases at V and 1 base at J, with 11 bases between.

This clonotype has ten or more counts. One junction end disagrees with the germline gene, perhaps due to a read error. The rearrangement joins TRBV14 to TRBJ2-1; 9 bases map to TRBD2. This CDR3 has 14 amino acids. Germline V gene sequence: CDR1 SGHDN, CDR2 FVKESK. The CDR3 is CASSQDWGGREVIF. The DNA for the CDR3 is TGTGCCAGCAGCCAAGACTGGGGCGGGAGGGAAGTCATCTTC. Variable domain in full (rest from reference TRBV14 and TRBJ2-1): EAGVTQFPSHSVIEKGQTVTLRCDPISGHDNLYWYRRVMGKEIKFLLHFVKESKQDESGMPNNRFLAERTGGTYSTLKVQPAELEDSGVYFCASSQDWGGREVIFGPGTRLTVL.

This clonotype showed up many times. The chain combines TRBV29-1 with TRBJ2-7; D gene unclear. CDR1 and CDR2 from the germline V gene are SQVTM and ANQGSEA. The CDR3 contains 13 residues. Trimming took 5 bases from V and 1 from J, leaving 12 bases between them. The CDR3 region has the DNA TGCAGCGTTCGCTCGGATTTGTCCTACGAGCAGTACTTC. Residues: CSVRSDLSYEQYF.

This clonotype was counted a few times. J is TRBJ2-1 and V is TRBV11-2, with D perhaps matching TRBD2 (6 bases). The V end was cut by 5 bases, the J end by 0 bases, with 14 bases between. The CDR3 sequence is 16 residues long. Germline lookup yields CDR1 SGHAT and CDR2 FQNNGV. CDR3 nucleotides: TGTGCCAGCAGCCCCTTAGCGGCTAGCTCCTACAATGAGCAGTTCTTC. Its protein is CASSPLAASSYNEQFF.

This clonotype has at least ten counts. The junction and the germline gene differ at one end; a read error may be behind it. The CDR3 spells CASSLDVGPYNEQFF. The DNA of the CDR3 is TGTGCTAGCAGCTTAGATGTGGGCCCCTACAATGAGCAGTTCTTC. V is TRBV7-7 and J is TRBJ2-1; no definite D call. The germline V gene has CDR1 SSHAT and CDR2 FNYEAQ (reference sequence). CDR3 length equals 15 residues.

This clonotype was detected a few times. The V and J genes are TRBV27 and TRBJ2-1; TRBD1 matches 8 bases. Germline V CDR1 and CDR2: MNHEY, SMNVEV (reference sequence). V was pared by 6 bases and J by 1 base, with 2 bases of the junction left unmatched. The CDR3 has 14 amino acids. The CDR3, as DNA: TGTGCCAGCAGCGACAGGGGATCCTACAATGAGCAGTTCTTC. Amino acid sequence: CASSDRGSYNEQFF.

This clonotype has a count of ten or more. CDR3 coding DNA: TGTGCCAGCAGGTCACTAGCGGGAGGGCCTCCCGGGGAGCTGTTTTTT. Translated: CASRSLAGGPPGELFF. The chain combines TRBV6-1 with TRBJ2-2; 13 nucleotides align to TRBD2. CDR3 length: 16 amino acids. Trimming removed 6 bases from V and 6 bases from J; junction bases left unmatched: 7. Germline values: CDR1 MNHNS, CDR2 SASEGT.

This clonotype was picked up many times. This sequence joins TRBV7-2 and TRBJ2-3; D possibly corresponds to TRBD1 (6 bases). Germline V gene data show CDR1 as SGHTA and CDR2 as FQGNSA. The CDR3 runs to 13 residues. The ends were cut back, 2 bases at V and 6 bases at J, with 9 bases in the middle. In nucleotides, the CDR3 is TGTGCCAGCAGCTTACGAAGGGGGGATACGCAGTATTTT. Translation: CASSLRRGDTQYF.

This clonotype was observed at least ten times. This rearrangement joins TRBV14 to TRBJ1-4; D remains unclear. V shed 0 bases and J shed 8 bases, with 19 bases lying between them. The germline gives CDR1 SGHDN, CDR2 FVKESK. CDR3 length: 17 amino acids. The CDR3 sequence: CASSQDGVMGMEEKLFF. CDR3 bases: TGTGCCAGCAGCCAAGATGGGGTGATGGGTATGGAGGAAAAACTGTTTTTT.

There are many counts of this clonotype. The V call is TRBV29-1, the J call TRBJ2-7, with D perhaps matching TRBD1 or TRBD2 (5 bases each). V was trimmed by 6 bases and J by 0 bases, leaving 12 bases between them. Germline lookup yields CDR1 SQVTM and CDR2 ANQGSEA. The CDR3 has 13 residues. Here the CDR3 reads CSVPGTDSYEQYF. In DNA form, the CDR3 reads TGCAGCGTCCCCGGGACGGACTCCTACGAGCAGTACTTC.

Comments on this clonotype: The junction shows a germline mismatch at one end, possibly a read error. The V and J genes are TRBV6-2 or TRBV6-3 and TRBJ1-5; 12 positions agree with TRBD1. This CDR3 has 16 residues. Germline V CDR1 and CDR2: MNHEY, SVGEGT. CDR3 sequence: CASSQGTGGGGQSQHF. DNA for the CDR3: TGTGCCAGCAGTCAAGGGACAGGGGGCGGCGGTCAGTCCCAGCATTTT.

This clonotype was seen at least ten times. V and J are TRBV5-1 and TRBJ2-1; 10 nucleotides agree with TRBD1. V lost 4 bases to trimming and J lost 4 bases; unmatched junction nucleotides: 8. Germline V gives CDR1 SGHRS, CDR2 YFSETQ. The CDR3 has 16 amino acids. CDR3: CASSGPGQGRYNEQFF. CDR3 sequence (DNA): TGCGCCAGCAGCGGTCCGGGACAGGGGAGATACAATGAGCAGTTCTTC.

On this clonotype: A read error may produce the germline difference seen at one junction end. The J gene is TRBJ2-1, the V gene TRBV20-1; 14 nucleotides agree with TRBD2. The CDR3 covers 15 residues. Per the germline V gene, CDR1 is DFQATT and CDR2 is SNEGSKA (reference sequence). For the CDR3, the DNA is TGCTGTGCTCTAGGACTAGCGGGGGGTCTAGGTGAGCAGTTCTTC. Its protein is CCALGLAGGLGEQFF.

This clonotype was picked up many times. This sequence joins TRBV5-1 and TRBJ1-1, with D uncertain. This CDR3 is 15 amino acids long. Trimming shortened V by 4 bases and J by 1 base, and 14 bases separated the two germline ends. Germline values: CDR1 SGHRS, CDR2 YFSETQ. CDR3 protein: CASSPSGTPNTEAFF. In DNA, the CDR3 is TGCGCCAGCAGCCCCTCGGGCACCCCGAACACTGAAGCTTTCTTT.

This clonotype was detected many times. This chain links TRBV29-1 with TRBJ1-4, with 11 bases fitting TRBD1. Losses at the gene ends were 5 bases for V and 8 bases for J; bases not matched to a gene: 13. The germline V gene has CDR1 SQVTM and CDR2 ANQGSEA. CDR3 size: 16 residues. CDR3 amino acids: CSVLLQPGQGEEKLFF. The CDR3 nucleotides read TGCAGCGTTCTCCTTCAACCGGGACAGGGGGAAGAAAAACTGTTTTTT. The variable domain in full, with the rest retrieved from reference TRBV29-1 and TRBJ1-4, is SAVISQKPSRDICQRGTSLTIQCQVDSQVTMMFWYRQQPGQSLTLIATANQGSEATYESGFVIDKFPISRPNLTFSTLTVSNMSPEDSSIYLCSVLLQPGQGEEKLFFGSGTQLSVL.

The sample holds many counts of this clonotype. Here the CDR3 DNA reads TGCGCCAGCAGCGCTTCGGGACTAGCGGGAAATCCCGGGGAGCTGTTTTTT. This encodes CASSASGLAGNPGELFF. The rearrangement links TRBV5-1 to TRBJ2-2; 13 bases line up with TRBD2. Trimming removed 4 bases from V and 6 bases from J; junction bases left unmatched: 9. The CDR3 sequence is 17 residues long. Germline CDR1 reads SGHRS; CDR2 reads YFSETQ.

This clonotype was found a few times. V and J are TRBV29-1 and TRBJ2-1; D may be TRBD1 (5 bases). The germline CDR1 and CDR2 sequences are SQVTM and ANQGSEA. V was cut by 0 bases and J by 6 bases, with 12 bases left in between. The length of the CDR3 is 14 residues. The CDR3 loop reads CSVEDRAKPNEQFF. DNA for the CDR3: TGCAGCGTTGAAGACAGGGCAAAACCCAATGAGCAGTTCTTC.